This TCR beta chain was recovered during a study of blood T cell repertoires in COVID-19. For the study at large: PBMCs, B-cell-depleted T cells, or T cells provided the cDNA or gDNA that made up the material.

Authors' analysis steps: The assay estimated nucleated cells by amplifying reference gene primers. Repertoires were generated with immunoSEQ multiplex PCR, while TCRdb's copy carries only in-frame clones and drops some. Clone size and V and J calls were adopted from that table, with D and trimming inferred from the DNA. The sample includes some 190,000 clones, more than 75% of them seen just once. The CDR3 contains 14 residues. V lost 6 bases and J 6 bases, leaving 17 bases between the germline ends. Germline CDR1 MNHEY, CDR2 SVGAGI. Ages ranged from about 18 to 89 years, with residence in 24 US areas.

The sample was PBMCs or T cells enriched from blood (not recorded which). J is TRBJ1-2 and V is TRBV6-5; perhaps TRBD1 as D (6 bases). The receptor's source is a man aged 35 to 55 with acute COVID-19. This CDR3 is CASRPGQERNGYTF. The DNA of the CDR3 is TGTGCCAGCAGGCCGGGACAAGAACGAAATGGCTACACCTTC.